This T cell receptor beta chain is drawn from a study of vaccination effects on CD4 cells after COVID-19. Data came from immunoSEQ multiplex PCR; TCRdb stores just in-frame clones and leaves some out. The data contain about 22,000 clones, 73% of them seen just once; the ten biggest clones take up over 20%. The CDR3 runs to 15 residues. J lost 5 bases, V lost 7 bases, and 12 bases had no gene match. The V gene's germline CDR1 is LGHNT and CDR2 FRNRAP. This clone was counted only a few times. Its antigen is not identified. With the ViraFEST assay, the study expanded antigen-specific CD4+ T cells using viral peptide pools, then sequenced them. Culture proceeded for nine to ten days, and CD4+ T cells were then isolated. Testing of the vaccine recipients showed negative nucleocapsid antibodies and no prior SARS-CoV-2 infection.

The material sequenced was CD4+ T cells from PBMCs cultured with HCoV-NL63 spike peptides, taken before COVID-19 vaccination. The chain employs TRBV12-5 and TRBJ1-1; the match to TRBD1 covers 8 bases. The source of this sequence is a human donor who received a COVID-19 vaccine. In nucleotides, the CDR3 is TGTGCTAGTGCGTCAACTCAGGGGGCGCGGACTGAAGCTTTCTTT. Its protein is CASASTQGARTEAFF.